This TCR beta chain was sequenced in a study of T cells in localized non-small cell lung cancer. Comments on this clone: Its cognate antigen is unknown.

The CDR3 loop spans 13 amino acids. Germline values: CDR1 SEHNR, CDR2 FQNEAQ (reference sequence). V was clipped by 4 bases and J by 7 bases; unmatched bases: 7. Regarding the study as a whole: Adjacent lung had a median about 55 of the 100 largest tumor clones. Longer survival (overall) was linked to higher T cell density in blood. Heterogeneity remains possible because sequencing was limited to only one tumor region. Clonality of T cells reached its maximum in uninvolved adjacent lung, surpassing tumor.

Method: immunoSEQ multiplex PCR; TCRdb's copy keeps in-frame clones and lacks some. The sample has tens of thousands of clones, around 81% seen once; the top ten hold more than 4.5%. The specimen was PBMCs, collected before any cancer treatment. This receptor was obtained from a man aged 40 to 70 with stage II lung adenocarcinoma. The rearrangement uses TRBV7-9 and TRBJ2-7, with 7 nucleotides matching TRBD2. CDR3: CASSSRGDDEQYF. The CDR3 region has the DNA TGTGCCAGCAGCTCCCGGGGGGACGATGAGCAGTACTTC.